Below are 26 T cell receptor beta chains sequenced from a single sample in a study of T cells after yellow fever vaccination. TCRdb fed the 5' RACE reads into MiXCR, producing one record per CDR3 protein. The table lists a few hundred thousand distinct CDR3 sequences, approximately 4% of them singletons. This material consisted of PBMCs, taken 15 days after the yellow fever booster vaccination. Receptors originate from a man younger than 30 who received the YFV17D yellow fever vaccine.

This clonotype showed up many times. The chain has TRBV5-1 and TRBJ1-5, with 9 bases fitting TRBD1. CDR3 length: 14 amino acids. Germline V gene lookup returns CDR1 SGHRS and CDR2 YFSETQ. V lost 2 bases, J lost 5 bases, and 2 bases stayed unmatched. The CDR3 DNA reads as TGCGCCAGCAGCTTTACAGGGGGCGATCAGCCCCAGCATTTT. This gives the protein CASSFTGGDQPQHF.

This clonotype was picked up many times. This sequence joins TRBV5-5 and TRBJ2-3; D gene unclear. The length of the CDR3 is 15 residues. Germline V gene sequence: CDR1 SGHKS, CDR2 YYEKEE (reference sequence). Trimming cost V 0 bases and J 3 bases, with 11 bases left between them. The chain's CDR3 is CASSLENGGTDTQYF. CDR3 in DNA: TGTGCCAGCAGCTTGGAGAATGGTGGGACAGATACGCAGTATTTT.

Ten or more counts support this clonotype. The CDR3 region is CASSRATEAFF. CDR3 in DNA: TGTGCCAGCAGTAGAGCCACTGAAGCTTTCTTT. The chain carries TRBV12-3 or TRBV12-4 and TRBJ1-1; D not certain. Between the trimmed V and J ends, which lost 5 bases and 4 bases, there was a span of 5 bases. CDR3 length: 11 amino acids.

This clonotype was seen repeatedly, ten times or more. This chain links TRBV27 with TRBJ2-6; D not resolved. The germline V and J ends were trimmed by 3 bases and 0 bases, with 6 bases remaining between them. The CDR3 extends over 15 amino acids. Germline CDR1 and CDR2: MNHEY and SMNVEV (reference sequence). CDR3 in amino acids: CASSFWGSGANVLTF. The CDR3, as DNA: TGTGCCAGCAGTTTCTGGGGCTCTGGGGCCAACGTCCTGACTTTC. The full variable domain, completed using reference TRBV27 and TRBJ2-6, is EAQVTQNPRYLITVTGKKLTVTCSQNMNHEYMSWYRQDPGLGLRQIYYSMNVEVTDKGDVPEGYKVSRKEKRNFPLILESPSPNQTSLYFCASSFWGSGANVLTFGAGSRLTVL.

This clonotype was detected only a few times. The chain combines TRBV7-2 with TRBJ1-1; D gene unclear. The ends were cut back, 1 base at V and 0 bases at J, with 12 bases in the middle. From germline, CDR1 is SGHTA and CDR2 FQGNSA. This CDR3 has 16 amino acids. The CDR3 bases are TGTGCCAGCAGCTTAGATGGTGCCGGGATGAACACTGAAGCTTTCTTT. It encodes CASSLDGAGMNTEAFF.

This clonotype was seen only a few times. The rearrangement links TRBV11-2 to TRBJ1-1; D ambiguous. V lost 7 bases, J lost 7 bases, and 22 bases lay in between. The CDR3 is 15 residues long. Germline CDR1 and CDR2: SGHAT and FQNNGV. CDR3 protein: CASNPRGSRGFEAFF. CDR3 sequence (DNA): TGTGCCAGCAACCCACGAGGGTCCCGAGGTTTTGAAGCTTTCTTT.

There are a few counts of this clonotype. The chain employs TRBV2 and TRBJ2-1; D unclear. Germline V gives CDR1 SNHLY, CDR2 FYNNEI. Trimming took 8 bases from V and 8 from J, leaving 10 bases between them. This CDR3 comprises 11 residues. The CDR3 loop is CASGPRDEQFF. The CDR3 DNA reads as TGTGCCAGCGGGCCACGGGATGAGCAGTTCTTC.

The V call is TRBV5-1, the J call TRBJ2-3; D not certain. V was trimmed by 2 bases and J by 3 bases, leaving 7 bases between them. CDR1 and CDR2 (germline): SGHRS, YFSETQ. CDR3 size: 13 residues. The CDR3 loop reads CASSFLQTDTQYF. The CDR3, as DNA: TGCGCCAGCAGCTTTCTACAAACAGATACGCAGTATTTT.

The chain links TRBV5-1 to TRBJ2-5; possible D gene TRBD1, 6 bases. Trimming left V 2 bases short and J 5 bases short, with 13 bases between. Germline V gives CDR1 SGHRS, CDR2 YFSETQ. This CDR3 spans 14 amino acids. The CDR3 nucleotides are TGCGCCAGCAGCTTCGCAGGGGAAAAGGAGACCCAGTACTTC. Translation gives CASSFAGEKETQYF.

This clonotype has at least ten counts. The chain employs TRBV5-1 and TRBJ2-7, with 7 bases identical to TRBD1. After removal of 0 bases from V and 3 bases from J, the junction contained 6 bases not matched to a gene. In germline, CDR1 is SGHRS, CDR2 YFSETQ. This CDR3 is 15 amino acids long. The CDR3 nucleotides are TGCGCCAGCAGCTTGGCTTCCGGGGACAGCTACGAGCAGTACTTC. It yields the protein CASSLASGDSYEQYF.

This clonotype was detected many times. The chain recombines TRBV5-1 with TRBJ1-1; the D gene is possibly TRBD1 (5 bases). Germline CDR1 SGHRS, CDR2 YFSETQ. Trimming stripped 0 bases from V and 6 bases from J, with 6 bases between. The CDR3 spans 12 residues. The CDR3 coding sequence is TGCGCCAGCAGCTTGGGGACACCTGAAGCTTTCTTT. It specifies CASSLGTPEAFF.

In nucleotides, the CDR3 is TGTGCCAGCAGCCGACAGGGGGAGGGCGATACGCAGTATTTT. Translated: CASSRQGEGDTQYF. The genes are TRBV5-8 and TRBJ2-3; TRBD1 agrees at 9 bases. V dropped 4 bases and J dropped 6; count of bases not matched to a gene: 6. The germline V gene encodes CDR1 SGHTS and CDR2 YDEGEE. The CDR3 is made up of 14 amino acids.

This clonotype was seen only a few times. CDR3 nucleotide sequence: TGTGCCAGCATCATCGGCACAGCCTCTAACTATGGCTACACCTTC. Translating it yields CASIIGTASNYGYTF. The chain uses TRBV3-1 and TRBJ1-2; D unclear. Trimming removed 7 bases at V and 0 bases at J, with 15 bases between. Germline values: CDR1 LGHDT, CDR2 YNNKEL (reference sequence). The CDR3 extends over 15 amino acids.

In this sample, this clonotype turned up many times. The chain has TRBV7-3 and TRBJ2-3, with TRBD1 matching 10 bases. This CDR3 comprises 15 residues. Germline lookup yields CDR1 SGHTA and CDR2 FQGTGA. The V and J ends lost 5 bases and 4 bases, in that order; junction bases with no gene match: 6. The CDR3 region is CASSPGTGVPDTQYF. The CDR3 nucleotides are TGTGCCAGCAGCCCCGGGACAGGGGTCCCAGATACGCAGTATTTT.

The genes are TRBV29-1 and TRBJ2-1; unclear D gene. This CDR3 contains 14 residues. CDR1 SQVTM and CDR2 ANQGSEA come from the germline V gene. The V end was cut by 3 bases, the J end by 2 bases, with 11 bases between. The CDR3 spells CSVELPQTYNEQFF. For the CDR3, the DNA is TGCAGCGTTGAGTTACCGCAGACCTACAATGAGCAGTTCTTC.

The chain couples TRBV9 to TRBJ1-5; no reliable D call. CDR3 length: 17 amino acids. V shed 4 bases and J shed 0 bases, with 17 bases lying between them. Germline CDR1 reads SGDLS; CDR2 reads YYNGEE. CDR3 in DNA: TGTGCCAGCAGCATAAATTCTGGAGGTTATAGCAATCAGCCCCAGCATTTT. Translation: CASSINSGGYSNQPQHF.

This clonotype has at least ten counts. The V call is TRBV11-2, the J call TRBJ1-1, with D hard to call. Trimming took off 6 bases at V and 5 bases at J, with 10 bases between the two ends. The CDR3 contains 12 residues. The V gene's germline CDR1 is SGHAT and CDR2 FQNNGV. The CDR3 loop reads CASRHTGTEAFF. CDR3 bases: TGTGCCAGCAGACATACGGGGACTGAAGCTTTCTTT.

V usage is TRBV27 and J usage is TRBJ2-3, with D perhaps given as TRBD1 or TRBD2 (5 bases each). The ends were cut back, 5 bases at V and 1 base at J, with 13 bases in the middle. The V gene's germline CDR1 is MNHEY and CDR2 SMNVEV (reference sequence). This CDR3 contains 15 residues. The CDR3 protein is CASSLGVSGTDTQYF. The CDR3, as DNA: TGTGCCAGCAGTCTGGGGGTTTCAGGCACAGATACGCAGTATTTT.

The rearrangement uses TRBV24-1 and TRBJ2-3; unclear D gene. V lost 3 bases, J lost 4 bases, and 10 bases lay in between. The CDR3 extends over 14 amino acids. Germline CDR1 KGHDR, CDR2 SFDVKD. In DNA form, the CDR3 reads TGTGCCACCAGTGATGCCCTCAGACCAGATACGCAGTATTTT. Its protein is CATSDALRPDTQYF.

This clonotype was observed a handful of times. CDR3 residues: CASTPGQEYEQYV. The CDR3 nucleotides read TGTGCCAGCACCCCGGGCCAGGAATACGAGCAGTACGTC. V gene TRBV28 combines with J gene TRBJ2-7; no reliable D call. In germline, CDR1 is MDHEN, CDR2 SYDVKM. Deletions cut 7 bases from V and 4 bases from J, with 14 bases between. The CDR3 has 13 residues.

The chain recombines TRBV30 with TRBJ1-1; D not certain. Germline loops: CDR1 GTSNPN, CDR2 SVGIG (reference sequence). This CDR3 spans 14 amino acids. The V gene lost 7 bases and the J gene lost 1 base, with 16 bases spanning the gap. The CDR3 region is CASVDVLANTEAFF. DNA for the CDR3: TGTGCCTCCGTTGACGTTTTGGCGAACACTGAAGCTTTCTTT.

The CDR3 sequence is CASSFHRDIEETQYF. In DNA form, the CDR3 reads TGCGCCAGCAGTTTCCACCGGGATATCGAGGAGACCCAGTACTTC. This chain links TRBV5-1 with TRBJ2-5, with D maybe TRBD2 (5 bases). The CDR3 spans 15 residues. V shed 5 bases and J shed 5 bases, with 19 bases lying between them. CDR1 and CDR2 from the germline V gene are SGHRS and YFSETQ.

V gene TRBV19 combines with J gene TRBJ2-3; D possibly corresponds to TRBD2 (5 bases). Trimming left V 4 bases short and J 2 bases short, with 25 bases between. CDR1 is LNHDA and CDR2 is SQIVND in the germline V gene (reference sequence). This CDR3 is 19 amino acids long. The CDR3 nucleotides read TGTGCCAGTAGTACACCCCAGCGGATAGCCTCTAGGGTCACAGATACGCAGTATTTT. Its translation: CASSTPQRIASRVTDTQYF.

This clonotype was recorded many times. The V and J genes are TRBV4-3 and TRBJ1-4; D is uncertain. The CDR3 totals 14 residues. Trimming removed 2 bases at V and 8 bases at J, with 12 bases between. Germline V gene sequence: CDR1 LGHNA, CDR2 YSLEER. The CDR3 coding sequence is TGCGCCAGCAGCCAACGGGATCCCGCAGAAAAACTGTTTTTT. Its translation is CASSQRDPAEKLFF.

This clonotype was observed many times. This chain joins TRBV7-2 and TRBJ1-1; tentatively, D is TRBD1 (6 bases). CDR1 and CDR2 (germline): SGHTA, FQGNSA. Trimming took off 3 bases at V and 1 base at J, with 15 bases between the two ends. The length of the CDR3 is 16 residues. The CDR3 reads CASSFRDTHRNTEAFF. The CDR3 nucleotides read TGTGCCAGCAGCTTTCGGGACACCCATAGGAACACTGAAGCTTTCTTT. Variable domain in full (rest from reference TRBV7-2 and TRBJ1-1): GAGVSQSPSNKVTEKGKDVELRCDPISGHTALYWYRQSLGQGLEFLIYFQGNSAPDKSGLPSDRFSAERTGGSVSTLTIQRTQQEDSAVYLCASSFRDTHRNTEAFFGQGTRLTVV.

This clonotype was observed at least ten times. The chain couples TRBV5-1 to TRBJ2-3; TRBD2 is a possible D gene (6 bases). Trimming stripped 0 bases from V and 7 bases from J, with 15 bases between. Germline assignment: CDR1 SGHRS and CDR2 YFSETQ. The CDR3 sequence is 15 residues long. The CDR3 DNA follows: TGCGCCAGCAGCTTGGAAGCTAGCGCTCCTAATACGCAGTATTTT. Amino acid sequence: CASSLEASAPNTQYF.